These 24 T cell receptor beta chains share one sample of origin, sequenced in a study of blood T cell repertoires in COVID-19. Produced via immunoSEQ multiplex PCR; TCRdb's table is partial and in-frame only. The table includes hundreds of thousands of clones, around 87% detected once. Sequencing input: PBMCs or T cells enriched from blood (not recorded which). Receptors originate from a woman aged 18-29 years who had recovered from COVID-19.

This chain links TRBV27 with TRBJ2-5, with TRBD1 identical over 9 bases. The junction had 9 bases not matched to a gene; V was cut back by 6 bases and J by 4 bases. Germline V gene sequence: CDR1 MNHEY, CDR2 SMNVEV (reference sequence). The CDR3 sequence is 15 residues long. The CDR3 is CASRKGQGGLETQYF. The DNA for the CDR3 is TGTGCCAGCAGAAAGGGACAGGGAGGCCTAGAGACCCAGTACTTC.

This rearrangement joins TRBV27 to TRBJ2-3, with TRBD2 matching 10 bases. With 4 bases clipped from V and 0 bases from J, the junction kept 7 bases outside the gene matches. The germline V gene encodes CDR1 MNHEY and CDR2 SMNVEV (reference sequence). CDR3 size: 17 residues. The CDR3 DNA sequence: TGTGCCAGCAGTTCCGGGACTAGCGCCCCTAGCACAGATACGCAGTATTTT. It codes for CASSSGTSAPSTDTQYF.

The rearrangement joins TRBV7-2 to TRBJ2-7; 7 nucleotides align to TRBD2. The CDR3 length is 13 residues. CDR1 and CDR2 from the germline V gene are SGHTA and FQGNSA. With V trimmed by 5 bases and J by 5 bases, 6 bases remained unmatched. This CDR3 reads CASSLWGGNEQYF. CDR3 coding DNA: TGTGCCAGCAGCCTCTGGGGAGGGAACGAGCAGTACTTC.

This clone was picked up one time. The gene calls are TRBV2 and TRBJ1-2; D may be TRBD1 (5 bases). This CDR3 is built from 14 residues. Between the trimmed V and J ends, which lost 0 bases and 4 bases, there was a span of 9 bases. Germline V gene lookup returns CDR1 SNHLY and CDR2 FYNNEI. The CDR3 loop reads CASSEAGVGYGYTF. Written as DNA, the CDR3 is TGTGCCAGCAGTGAAGCAGGGGTAGGCTATGGCTACACCTTC. Full variable domain (remainder filled in from reference TRBV2 and TRBJ1-2): EPEVTQTPSHQVTQMGQEVILRCVPISNHLYFYWYRQILGQKVEFLVSFYNNEISEKSEIFDDQFSVERPDGSNFTLKIRSTKLEDSAMYFCASSEAGVGYGYTFGSGTRLTVV.

The chain couples TRBV19 to TRBJ2-3; the match to TRBD1 covers 7 bases. This CDR3 spans 15 amino acids. The J segment lost 3 bases and the V segment lost 9 bases, leaving 12 bases of the junction unmatched. CDR1 is LNHDA and CDR2 is SQIVND in the germline V gene (reference sequence). CDR3 protein: CASREWTGGTDTQYF. The CDR3 coding sequence is TGTGCCAGCAGGGAATGGACAGGCGGGACAGATACGCAGTATTTT.

This clone was recorded once. The V gene is TRBV20-1, the J gene TRBJ2-3; 15 bases map to TRBD2. CDR3 length: 20 amino acids. Germline-derived CDR1 and CDR2 are DFQATT and SNEGSKA (reference sequence). The V segment lost 3 bases and the J segment 4 bases; nucleotides outside the gene matches: 17. The CDR3 is CSASAPDGLAGGYPPDTQYF. The CDR3 DNA follows: TGCAGTGCTAGTGCCCCGGATGGACTAGCGGGGGGGTACCCCCCAGATACGCAGTATTTT.

This chain uses TRBV5-1 with TRBJ1-1, with D possibly matching TRBD1 (6 bases). Deletions cut 2 bases from V and 3 bases from J, with 11 bases between. The CDR3 sequence is 14 residues long. Germline values: CDR1 SGHRS, CDR2 YFSETQ. The CDR3 DNA follows: TGCGCCAGCAGCTTCCAACAGGGCTACACTGAAGCTTTCTTT. Encoded protein: CASSFQQGYTEAFF.

The rearrangement uses TRBV23-1 and TRBJ1-2, with D perhaps TRBD1 (6 bases). TRBV23-1 counts as an open reading frame of uncertain function. V lost 8 bases to trimming and J lost 5 bases, with 24 bases between them. The CDR3 runs to 16 residues. CDR3 residues: CASGTGRTPPIYGYTF. The CDR3 DNA is TGCGCCAGCGGTACAGGGAGAACGCCACCTATTTATGGCTACACCTTC.

This clone has only one observation. The gene calls are TRBV7-9 and TRBJ1-2; 8 nucleotides match TRBD1. With 10 bases clipped from V and 2 bases from J, the junction kept 15 bases outside the gene matches. Germline loops: CDR1 SEHNR, CDR2 FQNEAQ (reference sequence). The CDR3 totals 16 residues. The CDR3 is CAISPDQGAQNYGYTF. Here the CDR3 DNA reads TGTGCCATCTCACCCGATCAGGGGGCACAGAACTATGGCTACACCTTC.

This rearrangement joins TRBV19 to TRBJ1-6, with a tentative D call TRBD1 (6 bases). This CDR3 spans 15 amino acids. Germline V CDR1 and CDR2: LNHDA, SQIVND (reference sequence). Trimming left V 3 bases short and J 8 bases short, with 14 bases between. The CDR3 spells CASSINRAFDSPLHF. The DNA for the CDR3 is TGTGCCAGTAGTATCAACAGGGCCTTCGATTCACCCCTCCACTTT.

This clone was counted only a few times. The rearrangement uses TRBV19 and TRBJ1-6; maybe TRBD1 (5 bases). Germline loops: CDR1 LNHDA, CDR2 SQIVND (reference sequence). Trimming cost V 3 bases and J 9 bases, with 12 bases left between them. This CDR3 spans 14 amino acids. Here the CDR3 DNA reads TGTGCCAGTAGTATTGTCCCCGGGGGTTCACCCCTCCACTTT. Its translation is CASSIVPGGSPLHF.

The genes are TRBV5-1 and TRBJ1-3; D is possibly TRBD1 (5 bases). V was shortened by 0 bases and J by 4 bases, with 17 bases between the two germline ends. This CDR3 has 17 residues. Germline V gives CDR1 SGHRS, CDR2 YFSETQ. The CDR3 region has the DNA TGCGCCAGCAGCTTGGGACCACAGGTGGGGCTAGGAAACACCATATATTTT. Protein product: CASSLGPQVGLGNTIYF.

As for this clone: A junction end diverges from the germline sequence, so it may reflect a read error. The genes are TRBV5-1 and TRBJ1-1; maybe TRBD1 (6 bases). The germline gives CDR1 SGHRS, CDR2 YFSETQ. The CDR3 contains 13 residues. The CDR3 bases are TGCGCCAGCAGCTCCGGGACACAGACTGAAGTTTTCTTT. Its protein is CASSSGTQTEVFF. The entire variable domain, with the rest obtained from reference TRBV5-1 and TRBJ1-1, is as follows: KAGVTQTPRYLIKTRGQQVTLSCSPISGHRSVSWYQQTPGQGLQFLFEYFSETQRNKGNFPGRFSGRQFSNSRSEMNVSTLELGDSALYLCASSSGTQTEVFFGQGTRLTVV.

The rearrangement links TRBV7-9 to TRBJ1-1; D gene ambiguous. The V and J ends lost 1 base and 0 bases respectively, with 12 bases between them. The V gene's germline CDR1 is SEHNR and CDR2 FQNEAQ (reference sequence). This CDR3 region has 16 residues. The CDR3 protein is CASSLGLHNMNTEAFF. DNA of the CDR3: TGTGCCAGCAGCTTAGGACTACACAACATGAACACTGAAGCTTTCTTT. Together with reference TRBV7-9 and TRBJ1-1, the CDR3 gives the full variable domain: DTGVSQNPRHKITKRGQNVTFRCDPISEHNRLYWYRQTLGQGPEFLTYFQNEAQLEKSRLLSDRFSAERPKGSFSTLEIQRTEQGDSAMYLCASSLGLHNMNTEAFFGQGTRLTVV.

V gene TRBV5-4 combines with J gene TRBJ1-1, with D perhaps TRBD1 (6 bases). Germline values: CDR1 SGHNT, CDR2 YYREEE (reference sequence). This CDR3 comprises 14 residues. Trimming stripped 3 bases from V and 4 bases from J, with 13 bases between. The CDR3 sequence is CASSYGTLGTEAFF. CDR3 nucleotides: TGTGCCAGCAGCTATGGGACACTGGGCACTGAAGCTTTCTTT. Together with reference TRBV5-4 and TRBJ1-1, the CDR3 gives the full variable domain: ETGVTQSPTHLIKTRGQQVTLRCSSQSGHNTVSWYQQALGQGPQFIFQYYREEENGRGNFPPRFSGLQFPNYSSELNVNALELDDSALYLCASSYGTLGTEAFFGQGTRLTVV.

This chain links TRBV13 with TRBJ1-2, with 10 bases lining up with TRBD1. Trimming removed 3 bases from V and 6 bases from J; junction bases left unmatched: 1. CDR1 is PRHDT, CDR2 FYEKMQ, per germline (reference sequence). The CDR3 extends over 13 amino acids. CDR3 protein: CASSFGTGDGYTF. Written as DNA, the CDR3 is TGTGCCAGCAGCTTTGGGACAGGGGATGGCTACACCTTC.

This clone was found once. The chain recombines TRBV9 with TRBJ1-2, with D perhaps matching TRBD1 (6 bases). Germline loops: CDR1 SGDLS, CDR2 YYNGEE. The V end lost 4 bases, the J end lost 1 base, and 14 bases lay between the germline ends. CDR3 size: 15 residues. This CDR3 is CASSKDSQNNYGYTF. Written as DNA, the CDR3 is TGTGCCAGCAGCAAGGACAGCCAAAATAACTATGGCTACACCTTC.

V gene TRBV4-1 combines with J gene TRBJ2-7; weak D call: TRBD2 (8 bases). Looked up from germline, CDR1 is MGHRA and CDR2 is YSYEKL. V shed 2 bases and J shed 3 bases, with 14 bases lying between them. The CDR3 covers 15 residues. In DNA, the CDR3 is TGCGCCAGCAGCCAAACAGGGGCGGGAGGCTACGAGCAGTACTTC. It is translated as CASSQTGAGGYEQYF.

This chain uses TRBV7-2 with TRBJ2-5; 7 bases fit TRBD1. Germline V gene sequence: CDR1 SGHTA, CDR2 FQGNSA. V lost 3 bases and J lost 4; bases outside the gene matches: 5. The CDR3 is 14 amino acids. The CDR3 here is CASSFATGVETQYF. CDR3 DNA sequence: TGTGCCAGCAGCTTTGCTACAGGGGTAGAGACCCAGTACTTC.

The chain is built from TRBV6-5 and TRBJ1-6; D unresolved. V dropped 5 bases and J dropped 8 bases, with 10 bases sitting between them. This CDR3 contains 13 residues. CDR1 is MNHEY and CDR2 is SVGAGI in the germline V gene. In DNA form, the CDR3 reads TGTGCCAGCAGTCTGGGCGGGGATTCACCCCTCCACTTT. This sequence encodes CASSLGGDSPLHF.

The table lists this clone with a few counts. This rearrangement joins TRBV6-5 to TRBJ2-7, with 10 bases fitting TRBD1. The CDR3 runs 13 residues. V lost 10 bases to trimming and J lost 3 bases; unmatched junction nucleotides: 6. Looked up from germline, CDR1 is MNHEY and CDR2 is SVGAGI. The CDR3 is CATKRTGGYEQYF. CDR3 nucleotides: TGTGCCACCAAGAGGACAGGGGGCTACGAGCAGTACTTC.

The V and J genes are TRBV7-3 and TRBJ2-1; D possibly corresponds to TRBD2 (5 bases). CDR3 length: 15 residues. Germline V CDR1 and CDR2: SGHTA, FQGTGA. V was pared by 5 bases and J by 4 bases, with 15 bases between. The CDR3 coding sequence is TGTGCCAGCAGCCCAAATCCTAGCACTTACAATGAGCAGTTCTTC. Residues: CASSPNPSTYNEQFF.

The sample holds one count of this clone. This chain links TRBV6-5 with TRBJ2-2; 9 positions match TRBD2. V was clipped by 6 bases and J by 0 bases; unmatched bases: 2. Germline V gives CDR1 MNHEY, CDR2 SVGAGI. CDR3 size: 15 residues. In DNA, the CDR3 is TGTGCCAGCAGCCGCGGGGGGGCGAACACCGGGGAGCTGTTTTTT. Its protein is CASSRGGANTGELFF.

V gene TRBV5-6 combines with J gene TRBJ2-3, with 7 nucleotides matching TRBD2. Losses at the gene ends were 2 bases for V and 2 bases for J; bases not matched to a gene: 5. Looked up from germline, CDR1 is SGHDT and CDR2 is YYEEEE. This CDR3 region has 15 residues. CDR3 in DNA: TGTGCCAGCAGCTTAGAGAGCGGGGCCACAGATACGCAGTATTTT. Translated, it gives CASSLESGATDTQYF.